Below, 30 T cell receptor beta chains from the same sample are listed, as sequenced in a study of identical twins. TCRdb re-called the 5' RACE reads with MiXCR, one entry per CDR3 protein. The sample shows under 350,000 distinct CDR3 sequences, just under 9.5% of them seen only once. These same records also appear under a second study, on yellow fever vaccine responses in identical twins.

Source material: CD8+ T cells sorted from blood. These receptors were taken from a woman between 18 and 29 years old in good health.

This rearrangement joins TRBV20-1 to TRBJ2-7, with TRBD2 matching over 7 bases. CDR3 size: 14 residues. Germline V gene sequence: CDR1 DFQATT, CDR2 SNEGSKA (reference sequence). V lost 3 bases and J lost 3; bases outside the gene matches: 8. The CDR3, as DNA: TGCAGTGCTAGGACTAGCCTTAGCCTCTACGAGCAGTACTTC. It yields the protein CSARTSLSLYEQYF.

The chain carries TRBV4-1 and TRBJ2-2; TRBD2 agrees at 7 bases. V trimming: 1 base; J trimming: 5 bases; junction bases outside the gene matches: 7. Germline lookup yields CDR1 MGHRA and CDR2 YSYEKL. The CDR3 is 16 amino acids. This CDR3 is CASSQVGGLNTGELFF. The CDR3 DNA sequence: TGCGCCAGCAGCCAAGTGGGGGGACTAAATACCGGGGAGCTGTTTTTT.

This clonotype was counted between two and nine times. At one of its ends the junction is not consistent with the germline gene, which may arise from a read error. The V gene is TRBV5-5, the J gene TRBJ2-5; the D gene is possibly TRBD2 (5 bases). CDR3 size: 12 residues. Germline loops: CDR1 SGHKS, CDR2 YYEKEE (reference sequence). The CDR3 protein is CASRQPREIQYF. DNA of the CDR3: TGTGCCAGCAGACAACCAAGGGAGATCCAGTACTTC.

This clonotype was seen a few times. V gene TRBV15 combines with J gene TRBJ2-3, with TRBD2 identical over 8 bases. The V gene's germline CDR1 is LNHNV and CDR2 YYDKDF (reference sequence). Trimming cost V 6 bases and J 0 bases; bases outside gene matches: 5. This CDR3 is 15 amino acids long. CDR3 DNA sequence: TGTGCCACCAGAACGACTAGCGCTAGCACAGATACGCAGTATTTT. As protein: CATRTTSASTDTQYF.

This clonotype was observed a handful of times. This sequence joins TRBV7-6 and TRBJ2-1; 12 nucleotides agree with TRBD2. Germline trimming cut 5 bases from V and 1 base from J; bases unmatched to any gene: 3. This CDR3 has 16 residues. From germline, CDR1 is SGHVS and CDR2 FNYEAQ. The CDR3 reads CASSPLAGGSYNEQFF. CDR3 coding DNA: TGTGCCAGCAGCCCCCTAGCGGGAGGGTCCTACAATGAGCAGTTCTTC.

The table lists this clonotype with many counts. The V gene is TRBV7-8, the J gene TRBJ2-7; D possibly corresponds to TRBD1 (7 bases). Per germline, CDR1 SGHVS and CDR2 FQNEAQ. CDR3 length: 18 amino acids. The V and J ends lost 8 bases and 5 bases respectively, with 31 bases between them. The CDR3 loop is CASAPPPTGRLFWDEQYF. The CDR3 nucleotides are TGTGCCAGCGCCCCTCCGCCGACAGGGAGGCTTTTTTGGGACGAGCAGTACTTC.

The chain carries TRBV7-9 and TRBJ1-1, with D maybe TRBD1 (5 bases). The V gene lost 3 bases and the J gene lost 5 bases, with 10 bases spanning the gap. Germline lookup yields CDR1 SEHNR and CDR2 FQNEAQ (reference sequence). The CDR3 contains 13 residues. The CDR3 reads CASSLGEPTEAFF. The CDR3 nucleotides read TGTGCCAGCAGCTTGGGGGAACCGACTGAAGCTTTCTTT.

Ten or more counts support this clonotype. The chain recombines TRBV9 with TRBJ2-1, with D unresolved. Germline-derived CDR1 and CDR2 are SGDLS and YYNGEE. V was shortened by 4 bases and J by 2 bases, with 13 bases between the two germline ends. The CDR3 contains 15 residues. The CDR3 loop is CASSPRTIPYNEQFF. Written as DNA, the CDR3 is TGTGCCAGCAGCCCAAGGACCATTCCCTACAATGAGCAGTTCTTC.

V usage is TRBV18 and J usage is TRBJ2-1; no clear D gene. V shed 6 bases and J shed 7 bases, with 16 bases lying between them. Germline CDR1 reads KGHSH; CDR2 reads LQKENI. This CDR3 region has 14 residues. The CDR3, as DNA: TGTGCCAGCTCCTTGATACCCCTCGGAAATGAGCAGTTCTTC. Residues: CASSLIPLGNEQFF.

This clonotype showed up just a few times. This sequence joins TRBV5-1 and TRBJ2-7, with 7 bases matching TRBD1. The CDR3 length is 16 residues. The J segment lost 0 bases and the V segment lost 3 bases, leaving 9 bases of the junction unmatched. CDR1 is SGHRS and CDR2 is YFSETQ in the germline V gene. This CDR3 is CASSSARQGLSYEQYF. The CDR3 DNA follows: TGCGCCAGCAGCTCTGCGCGACAGGGCCTCTCCTACGAGCAGTACTTC.

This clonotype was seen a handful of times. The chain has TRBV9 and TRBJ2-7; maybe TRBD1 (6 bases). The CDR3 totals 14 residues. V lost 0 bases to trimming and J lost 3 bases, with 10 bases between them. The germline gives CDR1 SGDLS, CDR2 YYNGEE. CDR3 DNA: TGTGCCAGCAGCGTAGGTGGGGGCCGCTACGAGCAGTACTTC. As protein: CASSVGGGRYEQYF.

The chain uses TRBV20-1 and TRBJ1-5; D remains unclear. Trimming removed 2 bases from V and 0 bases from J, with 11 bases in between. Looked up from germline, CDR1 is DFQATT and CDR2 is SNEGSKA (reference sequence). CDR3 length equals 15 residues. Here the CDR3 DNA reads TGCAGTGCTAGAAGTGGGAGACATAGCAATCAGCCCCAGCATTTT. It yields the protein CSARSGRHSNQPQHF.

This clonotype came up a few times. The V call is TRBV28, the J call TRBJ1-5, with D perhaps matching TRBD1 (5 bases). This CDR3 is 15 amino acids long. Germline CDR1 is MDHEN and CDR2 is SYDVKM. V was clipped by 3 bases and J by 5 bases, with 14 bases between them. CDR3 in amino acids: CASSLGGVPDQPQHF. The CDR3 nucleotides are TGTGCCAGCAGTTTGGGGGGTGTTCCTGATCAGCCCCAGCATTTT.

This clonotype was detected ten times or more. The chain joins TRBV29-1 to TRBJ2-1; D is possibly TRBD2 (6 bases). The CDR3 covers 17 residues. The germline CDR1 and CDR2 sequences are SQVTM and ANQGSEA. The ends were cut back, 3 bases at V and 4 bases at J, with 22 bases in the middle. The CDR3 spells CSVDGLPSPFTYNEQFF. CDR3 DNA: TGCAGCGTTGATGGACTACCTTCCCCTTTTACGTACAATGAGCAGTTCTTC.

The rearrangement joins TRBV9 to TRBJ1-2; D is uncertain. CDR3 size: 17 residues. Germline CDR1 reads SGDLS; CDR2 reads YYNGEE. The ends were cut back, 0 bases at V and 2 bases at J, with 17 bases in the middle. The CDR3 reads CASSVAVTEAGNYGYTF. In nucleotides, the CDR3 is TGTGCCAGCAGCGTAGCCGTTACCGAGGCGGGGAACTATGGCTACACCTTC.

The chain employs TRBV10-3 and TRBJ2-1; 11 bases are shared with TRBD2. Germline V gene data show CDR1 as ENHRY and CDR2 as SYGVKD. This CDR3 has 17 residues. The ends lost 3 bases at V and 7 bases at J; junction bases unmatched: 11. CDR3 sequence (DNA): TGTGCCATCAGTGAAACCGGGGGGACTAGCGGCCAAAATGAGCAGTTCTTC. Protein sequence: CAISETGGTSGQNEQFF.

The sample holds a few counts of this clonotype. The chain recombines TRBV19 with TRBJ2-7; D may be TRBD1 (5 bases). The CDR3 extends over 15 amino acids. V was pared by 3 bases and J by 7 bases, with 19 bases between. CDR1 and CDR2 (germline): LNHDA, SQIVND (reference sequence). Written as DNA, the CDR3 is TGTGCCAGTAGTATTACGTGGGGCAGTTCTGAGGAGCAGTACTTC. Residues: CASSITWGSSEEQYF.

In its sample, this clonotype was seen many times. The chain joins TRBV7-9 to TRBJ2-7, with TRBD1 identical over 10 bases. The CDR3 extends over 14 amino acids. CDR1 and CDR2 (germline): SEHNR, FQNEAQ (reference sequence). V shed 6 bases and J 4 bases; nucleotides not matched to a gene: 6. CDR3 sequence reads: CASSSPGQGYEQYF. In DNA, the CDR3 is TGTGCCAGCAGTTCGCCGGGACAGGGGTACGAGCAGTACTTC.

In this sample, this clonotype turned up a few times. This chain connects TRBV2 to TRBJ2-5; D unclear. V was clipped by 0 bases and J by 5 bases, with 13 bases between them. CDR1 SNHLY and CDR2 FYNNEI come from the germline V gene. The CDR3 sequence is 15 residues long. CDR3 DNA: TGTGCCAGCAGTGAAGCGCTCCGGGTGGGGGAGACCCAGTACTTC. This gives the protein CASSEALRVGETQYF.

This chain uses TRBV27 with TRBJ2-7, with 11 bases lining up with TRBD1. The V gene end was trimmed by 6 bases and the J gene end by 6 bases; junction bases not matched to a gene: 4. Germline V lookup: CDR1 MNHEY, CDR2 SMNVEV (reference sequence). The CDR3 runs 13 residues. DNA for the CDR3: TGTGCCAGCAGACCCGGGACAGGGGGCGAGCAGTACTTC. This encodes CASRPGTGGEQYF.

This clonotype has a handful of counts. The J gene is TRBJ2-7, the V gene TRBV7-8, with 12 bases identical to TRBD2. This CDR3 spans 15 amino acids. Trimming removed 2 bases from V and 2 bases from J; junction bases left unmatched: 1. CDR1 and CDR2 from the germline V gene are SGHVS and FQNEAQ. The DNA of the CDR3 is TGTGCCAGCAGCTTACTAGCGGGAGGGGCCTACGAGCAGTACTTC. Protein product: CASSLLAGGAYEQYF.

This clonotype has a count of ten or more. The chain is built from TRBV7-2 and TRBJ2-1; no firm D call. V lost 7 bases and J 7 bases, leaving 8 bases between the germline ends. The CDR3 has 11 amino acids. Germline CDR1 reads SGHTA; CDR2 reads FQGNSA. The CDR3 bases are TGTGCCAGCACCAAGGGAAATGAGCAGTTCTTC. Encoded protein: CASTKGNEQFF.

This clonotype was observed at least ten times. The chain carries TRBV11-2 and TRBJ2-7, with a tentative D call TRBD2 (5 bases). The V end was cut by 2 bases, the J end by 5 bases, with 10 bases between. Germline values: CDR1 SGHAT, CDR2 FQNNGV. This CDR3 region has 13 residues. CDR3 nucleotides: TGTGCCAGCAGCTTATCTTCCGGGAACGAGCAGTACTTC. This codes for CASSLSSGNEQYF.

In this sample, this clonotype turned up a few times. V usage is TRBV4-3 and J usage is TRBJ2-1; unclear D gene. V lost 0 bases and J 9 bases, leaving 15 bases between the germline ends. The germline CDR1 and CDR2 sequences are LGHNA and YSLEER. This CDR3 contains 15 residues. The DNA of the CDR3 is TGCGCCAGCAGCCAAGATTGGCCGGAAGCCCCTGAGCAGTTCTTC. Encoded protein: CASSQDWPEAPEQFF.

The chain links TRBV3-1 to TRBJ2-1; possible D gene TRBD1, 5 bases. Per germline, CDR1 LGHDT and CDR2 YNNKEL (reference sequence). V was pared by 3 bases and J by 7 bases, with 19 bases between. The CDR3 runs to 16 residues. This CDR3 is CASSHQDTWPQNEQFF. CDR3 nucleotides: TGTGCCAGCAGCCACCAGGACACTTGGCCACAGAATGAGCAGTTCTTC.

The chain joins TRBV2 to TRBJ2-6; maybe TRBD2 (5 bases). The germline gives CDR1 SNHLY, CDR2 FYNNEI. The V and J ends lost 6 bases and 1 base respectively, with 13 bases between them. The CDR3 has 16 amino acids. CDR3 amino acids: CASSNPGGSGANVLTF. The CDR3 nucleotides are TGTGCCAGCAGCAACCCAGGCGGGTCTGGGGCCAACGTCCTGACTTTC.

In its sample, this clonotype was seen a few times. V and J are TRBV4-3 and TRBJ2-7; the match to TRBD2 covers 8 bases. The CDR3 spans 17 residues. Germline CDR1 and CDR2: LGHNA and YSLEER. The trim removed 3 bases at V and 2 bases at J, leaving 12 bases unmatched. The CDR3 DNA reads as TGCGCCAGCAGCCAGGGACTGGCGGGGGGCTTTCCCTACGAGCAGTACTTC. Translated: CASSQGLAGGFPYEQYF.

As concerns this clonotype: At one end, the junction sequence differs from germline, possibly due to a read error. The CDR3 protein is CANSFLQGYNEQFF. The CDR3 DNA reads as TGTGCCAACAGTTTCTTACAGGGCTACAATGAGCAGTTCTTC. This chain connects TRBV12-3 or TRBV12-4 to TRBJ2-1, with a possible D match to TRBD1 (6 bases). This CDR3 contains 14 residues.

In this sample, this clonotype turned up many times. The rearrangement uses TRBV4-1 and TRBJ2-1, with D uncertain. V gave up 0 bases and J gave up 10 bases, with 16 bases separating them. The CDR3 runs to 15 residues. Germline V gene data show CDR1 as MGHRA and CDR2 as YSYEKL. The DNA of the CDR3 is TGCGCCAGCAGCCAAGAGTCGTCCTCGAATACGGAGCAGTTCTTC. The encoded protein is CASSQESSSNTEQFF.

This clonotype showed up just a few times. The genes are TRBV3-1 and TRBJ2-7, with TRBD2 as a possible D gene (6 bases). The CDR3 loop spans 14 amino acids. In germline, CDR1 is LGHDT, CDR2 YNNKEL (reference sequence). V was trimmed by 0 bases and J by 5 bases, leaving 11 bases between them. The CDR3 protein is CASSQDWGEDEQYF. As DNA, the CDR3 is TGTGCCAGCAGCCAAGATTGGGGGGAGGACGAGCAGTACTTC.